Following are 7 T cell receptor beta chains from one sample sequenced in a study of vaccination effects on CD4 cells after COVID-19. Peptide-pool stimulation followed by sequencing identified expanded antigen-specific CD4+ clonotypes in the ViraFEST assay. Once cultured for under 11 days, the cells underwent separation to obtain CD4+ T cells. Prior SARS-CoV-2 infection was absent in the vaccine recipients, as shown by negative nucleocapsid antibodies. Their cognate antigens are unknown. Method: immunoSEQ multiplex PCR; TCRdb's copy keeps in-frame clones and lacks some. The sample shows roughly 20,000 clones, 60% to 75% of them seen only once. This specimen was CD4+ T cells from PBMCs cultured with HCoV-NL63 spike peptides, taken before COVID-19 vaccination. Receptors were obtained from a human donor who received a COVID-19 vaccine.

CDR3 residues: CASSLSGQGAYGYTF. CDR3 nucleotides: TGTGCCAGCAGTTTATCGGGACAGGGGGCGTATGGCTACACCTTC. J is TRBJ1-2 and V is TRBV27; 12 positions agree with TRBD1. The germline V gene encodes CDR1 MNHEY and CDR2 SMNVEV (reference sequence). After removal of 0 bases from V and 5 bases from J, the junction contained 1 base not matched to a gene. The CDR3 runs to 15 residues.

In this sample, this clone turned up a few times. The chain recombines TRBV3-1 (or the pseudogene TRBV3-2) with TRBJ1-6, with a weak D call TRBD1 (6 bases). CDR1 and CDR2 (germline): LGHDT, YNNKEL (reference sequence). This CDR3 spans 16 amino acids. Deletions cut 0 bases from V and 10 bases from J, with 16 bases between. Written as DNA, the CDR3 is TGTGCCAGCAGCCAAGACTCAAACAAAGGGGGATCACCCCTCCACTTT. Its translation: CASSQDSNKGGSPLHF.

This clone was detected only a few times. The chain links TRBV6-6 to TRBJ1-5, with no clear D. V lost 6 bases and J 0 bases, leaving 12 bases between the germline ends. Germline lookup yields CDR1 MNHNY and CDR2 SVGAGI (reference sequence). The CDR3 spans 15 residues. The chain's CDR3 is CASSPTENSNQPQHF. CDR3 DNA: TGTGCCAGCAGCCCTACTGAGAATAGCAATCAGCCCCAGCATTTT.

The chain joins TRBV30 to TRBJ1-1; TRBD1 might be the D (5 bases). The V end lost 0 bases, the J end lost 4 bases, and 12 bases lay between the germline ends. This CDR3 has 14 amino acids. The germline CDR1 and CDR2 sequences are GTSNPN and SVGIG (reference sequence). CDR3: CAWSVTVGLTEAFF. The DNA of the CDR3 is TGTGCCTGGAGTGTGACAGTCGGCCTCACTGAAGCTTTCTTT. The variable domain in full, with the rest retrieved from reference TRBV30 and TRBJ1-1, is SQTIHQWPATLVQPVGSPLSLECTVEGTSNPNLYWYRQAAGRGLQLLFYSVGIGQISSEVPQNLSASRPQDRQFILSSKKLLLSDSGFYLCAWSVTVGLTEAFFGQGTRLTVV.

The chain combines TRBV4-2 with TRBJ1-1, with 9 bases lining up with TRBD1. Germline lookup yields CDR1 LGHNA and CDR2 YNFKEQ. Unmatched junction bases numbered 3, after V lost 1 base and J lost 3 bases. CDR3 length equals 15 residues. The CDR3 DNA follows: TGTGCCAGCAGCCAAGGGGGACAGGGAGACACTGAAGCTTTCTTT. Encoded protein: CASSQGGQGDTEAFF.

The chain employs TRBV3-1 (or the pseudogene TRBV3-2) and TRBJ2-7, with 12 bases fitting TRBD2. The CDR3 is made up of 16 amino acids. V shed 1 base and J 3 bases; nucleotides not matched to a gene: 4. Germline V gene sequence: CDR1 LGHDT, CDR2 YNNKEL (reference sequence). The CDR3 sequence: CASSQAGLAGRYEQYF. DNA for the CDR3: TGTGCCAGCAGCCAAGCTGGACTAGCGGGGCGCTACGAGCAGTACTTC.

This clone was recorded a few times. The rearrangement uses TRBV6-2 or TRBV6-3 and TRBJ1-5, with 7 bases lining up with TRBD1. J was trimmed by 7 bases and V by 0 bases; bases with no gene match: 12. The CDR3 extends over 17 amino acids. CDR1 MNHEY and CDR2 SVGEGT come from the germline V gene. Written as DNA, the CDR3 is TGTGCCAGCAGTTACTCGCTCGAACAGGGGCTCGGGCAGCCCCAGCATTTT. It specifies CASSYSLEQGLGQPQHF.